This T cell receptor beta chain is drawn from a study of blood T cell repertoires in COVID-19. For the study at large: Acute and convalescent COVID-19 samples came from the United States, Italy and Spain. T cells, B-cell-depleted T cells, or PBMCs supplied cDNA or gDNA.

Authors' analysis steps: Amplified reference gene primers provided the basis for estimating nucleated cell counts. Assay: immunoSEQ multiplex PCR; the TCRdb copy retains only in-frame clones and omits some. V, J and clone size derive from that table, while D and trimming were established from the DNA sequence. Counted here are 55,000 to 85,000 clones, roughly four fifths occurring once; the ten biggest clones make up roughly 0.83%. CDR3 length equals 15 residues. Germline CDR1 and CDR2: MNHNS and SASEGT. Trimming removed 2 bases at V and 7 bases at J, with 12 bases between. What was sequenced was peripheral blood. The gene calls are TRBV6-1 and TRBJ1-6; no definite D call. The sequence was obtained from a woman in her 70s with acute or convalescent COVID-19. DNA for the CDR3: TGTGCCAGCAGTGAATTTACAGTTACCAATTCACCCCTCCACTTT. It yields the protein CASSEFTVTNSPLHF.